Below, 3 T cell receptor beta chains from the same sample are listed, as sequenced in a study of blood T cell repertoires in COVID-19. Assay: immunoSEQ multiplex PCR; the TCRdb copy retains only in-frame clones and omits some. The table shows 35,000 to 40,000 clones, with around 80% occurring only once. The specimen sequenced was peripheral blood. The receptors were sampled from an elderly man with active or convalescent COVID-19.

The rearrangement uses TRBV3-1 (or the pseudogene TRBV3-2) and TRBJ2-5; 7 nucleotides line up with TRBD1. Per the germline V gene, CDR1 is LGHDT and CDR2 is YNNKEL (reference sequence). The CDR3 contains 16 residues. The V and J ends lost 4 bases and 2 bases, in that order; junction bases with no gene match: 10. In DNA form, the CDR3 reads TGTGCCAGCAGCCCCGACGACAGGGTTGGGCAAGAGACCCAGTACTTC. It specifies CASSPDDRVGQETQYF.

The rearrangement uses TRBV2 and TRBJ1-4; TRBD1 might be the D (5 bases). This CDR3 has 14 amino acids. V lost 7 bases to trimming and J lost 4 bases, with 13 bases between them. Per germline, CDR1 SNHLY and CDR2 FYNNEI. As DNA, the CDR3 is TGTGCCAGCAAATTGACAGACGTTAATGAAAAACTGTTTTTT. It translates to CASKLTDVNEKLFF. The whole variable domain, filled in from reference TRBV2 and TRBJ1-4, reads EPEVTQTPSHQVTQMGQEVILRCVPISNHLYFYWYRQILGQKVEFLVSFYNNEISEKSEIFDDQFSVERPDGSNFTLKIRSTKLEDSAMYFCASKLTDVNEKLFFGSGTQLSVL.

The rearrangement uses TRBV10-3 and TRBJ2-1; 7 bases are a match to TRBD1. V was pared by 7 bases and J by 1 base, with 1 base of the junction left unmatched. The CDR3 length is 13 residues. Germline CDR1 ENHRY, CDR2 SYGVKD. The DNA of the CDR3 is TGTGCCATCACGACAGGGTCCTACAATGAGCAGTTCTTC. Residues: CAITTGSYNEQFF.